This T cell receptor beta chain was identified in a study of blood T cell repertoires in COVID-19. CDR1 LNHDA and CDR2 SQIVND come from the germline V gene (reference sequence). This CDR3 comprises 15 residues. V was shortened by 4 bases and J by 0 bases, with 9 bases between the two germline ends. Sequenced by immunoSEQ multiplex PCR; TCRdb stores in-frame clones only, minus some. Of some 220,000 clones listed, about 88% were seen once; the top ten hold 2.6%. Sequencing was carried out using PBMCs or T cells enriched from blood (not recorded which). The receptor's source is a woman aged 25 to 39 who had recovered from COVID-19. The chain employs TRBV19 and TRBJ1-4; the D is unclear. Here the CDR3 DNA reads TGTGCCAGTAGTAAAGGAGATGCAACTAATGAAAAACTGTTTTTT. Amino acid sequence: CASSKGDATNEKLFF.